The T cell receptor (beta chain) described here comes from a study of radiotherapy plus CTLA-4 blockade in lung cancer. General study findings and limits: Interferon-beta, together with early blood T cell clone dynamics, reportedly best predicted response.

Assay used: immunoSEQ multiplex PCR; TCRdb lists only in-frame clones, some missing. The sample gives 45,000 to 60,000 clones, around 79% of which show up once; 7.5% to 9.5% is in the top ten. As regards this clone: What it binds is not known.

The source was peripheral blood, collected from a patient treated with radiotherapy plus ipilimumab. The source is a human donor with non-small cell lung cancer who had a complete response to radiotherapy plus ipilimumab.

The chain's CDR3 is CASSPGTGEYEQYF. DNA of the CDR3: TGTGCCAGCTCACCGGGGACAGGGGAGTACGAGCAGTACTTC. This chain links TRBV18 with TRBJ2-7; 10 bases are a match to TRBD1. The CDR3 has 14 amino acids. CDR1 KGHSH and CDR2 LQKENI come from the germline V gene. Germline trimming cut 3 bases from V and 4 bases from J; bases unmatched to any gene: 3.